The 25 T cell receptor beta chains listed next were all sequenced from one sample in a study of T-cell memory formation after mild COVID-19. TCRdb re-called the 5' RACE reads through MiXCR, storing one row per CDR3 protein. Here the sample spans approximately 340,000 distinct CDR3 sequences, 15% to 20% being singletons. Sequenced input: PBMCs or a T cell subset sorted from them (not recorded which). The receptors were sampled from a man aged 18 to 29 who had mild COVID-19 (a few samples of this study predate the infection). Cell type and time point are not known.

The rearrangement joins TRBV4-1 to TRBJ2-1; TRBD2 matches 7 bases. The CDR3 length is 15 residues. The V gene's germline CDR1 is MGHRA and CDR2 YSYEKL. Trimming at V came to 0 bases and at J to 6 bases, leaving 5 bases not matched to a gene. CDR3 loop: CASSQESGGRNEQFF. The CDR3 DNA is TGCGCCAGCAGCCAAGAGTCGGGGGGTCGCAATGAGCAGTTCTTC.

This clonotype was found a few times. In DNA, the CDR3 is TGCAGTCCGCCCCAGGCAGATACGCAGTATTTT. This sequence encodes CSPPQADTQYF. The chain joins TRBV20-1 to TRBJ2-3, with D unresolved. In germline, CDR1 is DFQATT, CDR2 SNEGSKA (reference sequence). V was trimmed by 8 bases and J by 4 bases, leaving 10 bases between them. The CDR3 covers 11 residues.

The chain couples TRBV7-6 to TRBJ1-2; 8 bases are shared with TRBD1. CDR3 length equals 18 residues. After removal of 0 bases from V and 3 bases from J, the junction contained 12 bases not matched to a gene. Germline lookup yields CDR1 SGHVS and CDR2 FNYEAQ. This CDR3 is CASSLALYRLGQDYGYTF. The CDR3 nucleotides read TGTGCCAGCAGCTTAGCATTGTATAGACTGGGACAGGACTATGGCTACACCTTC.

The chain links TRBV20-1 to TRBJ2-3; the D gene is possibly TRBD1 (6 bases). Germline CDR1 and CDR2: DFQATT and SNEGSKA (reference sequence). The CDR3 covers 15 residues. V was trimmed by 7 bases and J by 3 bases, leaving 20 bases between them. The CDR3 loop reads CSGYRPGVGTDTQYF. DNA of the CDR3: TGCAGTGGCTACCGGCCAGGGGTGGGAACAGATACGCAGTATTTT.

V is TRBV6-5 and J is TRBJ2-5, with 11 bases identical to TRBD2. CDR3 length equals 16 residues. Germline CDR1 is MNHEY and CDR2 is SVGAGI. Trimming at V came to 3 bases and at J to 8 bases, leaving 11 bases not matched to a gene. The CDR3 sequence is CASSYSGGAALRTQYF. Written as DNA, the CDR3 is TGTGCCAGCAGTTATAGCGGGGGGGCGGCTCTGCGTACCCAGTACTTC.

The chain carries TRBV9 and TRBJ1-2; D is ambiguous. V lost 0 bases to trimming and J lost 0 bases, with 12 bases between them. CDR1 is SGDLS, CDR2 YYNGEE, per germline. This CDR3 is built from 16 residues. Here the CDR3 DNA reads TGTGCCAGCAGCGTAGACGCATACAGTACTAACTATGGCTACACCTTC. It is translated as CASSVDAYSTNYGYTF.

The chain links TRBV9 to TRBJ2-2, with 16 bases lining up with TRBD2. V was clipped by 3 bases and J by 3 bases; unmatched bases: 8. Per germline, CDR1 SGDLS and CDR2 YYNGEE. There are 19 residues in the CDR3. CDR3 in amino acids: CASSDPGTSGGADTGELFF. CDR3 sequence (DNA): TGTGCCAGCAGCGACCCCGGGACTAGCGGGGGGGCGGACACCGGGGAGCTGTTTTTT. The full variable domain, rest sourced from reference TRBV9 and TRBJ2-2, is DSGVTQTPKHLITATGQRVTLRCSPRSGDLSVYWYQQSLDQGLQFLIQYYNGEERAKGNILERFSAQQFPDLHSELNLSSLELGDSALYFCASSDPGTSGGADTGELFFGEGSRLTVL.

The rearrangement links TRBV5-5 to TRBJ2-5; 8 bases agree with TRBD1. CDR1 and CDR2 (germline): SGHKS, YYEKEE (reference sequence). This CDR3 comprises 15 residues. With 4 bases clipped from V and 0 bases from J, the junction kept 5 bases outside the gene matches. The CDR3, as DNA: TGTGCCAGCAGCCCCGACAGGGGTGACCAAGAGACCCAGTACTTC. The encoded protein is CASSPDRGDQETQYF.

The chain joins TRBV29-1 to TRBJ2-3; D possibly corresponds to TRBD2 (5 bases). The V end lost 4 bases, the J end lost 0 bases, and 8 bases lay between the germline ends. Germline-derived CDR1 and CDR2 are SQVTM and ANQGSEA. The CDR3 totals 13 residues. CDR3 amino acids: CSVAGLSTDTQYF. The CDR3 DNA is TGCAGCGTTGCAGGACTCAGCACAGATACGCAGTATTTT.

The genes are TRBV18 and TRBJ2-7; weak D call: TRBD1 (6 bases). The CDR3 extends over 16 amino acids. Trimming removed 3 bases at V and 3 bases at J, with 18 bases between. Germline CDR1 reads KGHSH; CDR2 reads LQKENI. The CDR3 loop is CASSPQGQIELYEQYV. Here the CDR3 DNA reads TGTGCCAGCTCACCTCAGGGGCAGATTGAACTCTACGAGCAGTACGTC.

This clonotype was observed a handful of times. This sequence joins TRBV20-1 and TRBJ2-7; D call uncertain. There are 12 residues in the CDR3. CDR1 and CDR2 (germline): DFQATT, SNEGSKA (reference sequence). V was trimmed by 3 bases and J by 0 bases, leaving 6 bases between them. This CDR3 is CSARESSYEQYF. The CDR3 DNA reads TGCAGTGCTAGGGAATCCTCCTACGAGCAGTACTTC.

This clonotype was picked up a small number of times. The chain joins TRBV7-9 to TRBJ1-1; 7 bases agree with TRBD1. Trimming took 1 base from V and 1 from J; bases not matched to a gene: 9. CDR3 size: 17 residues. The germline V gene encodes CDR1 SEHNR and CDR2 FQNEAQ (reference sequence). Written as DNA, the CDR3 is TGTGCCAGCAGCTTAGTAGGAGGGGGCCCAGGGAACACTGAAGCTTTCTTT. Translation: CASSLVGGGPGNTEAFF.

This sequence joins TRBV19 and TRBJ2-5; possibly TRBD1 for D (5 bases). The ends were cut back, 9 bases at V and 2 bases at J, with 13 bases in the middle. The CDR3 loop spans 13 amino acids. Germline loops: CDR1 LNHDA, CDR2 SQIVND (reference sequence). The CDR3 protein is CASSVTDQETQYF. CDR3 coding DNA: TGTGCCAGCTCCGTGACAGATCAAGAGACCCAGTACTTC.

This clonotype was counted a few times. The chain carries TRBV28 and TRBJ2-3; unclear D gene. V lost 8 bases to trimming and J lost 4 bases, with 16 bases between them. Germline CDR1 reads MDHEN; CDR2 reads SYDVKM. The CDR3 length is 14 residues. For the CDR3, the DNA is TGTGCCAGCCAATCCTCTAACACGCCAGATACGCAGTATTTT. Its protein is CASQSSNTPDTQYF.

Remarks on this clonotype: This may stem from a read error, because a much larger clone lies one nucleotide away. The rearrangement uses TRBV6-6 and TRBJ2-3; D tentatively fits TRBD1 or TRBD2 (6 bases each). This CDR3 has 16 residues. The germline gives CDR1 MNHNY, CDR2 SVGAGI (reference sequence). V shed 6 bases and J shed 0 bases, with 16 bases lying between them. Here the CDR3 reads CASRAYGGISTDTQYF. The CDR3 bases are TGTGCCAGCAGAGCGTACGGGGGCATTAGCACAGATACGCAGTATTTT.

The rearrangement joins TRBV4-1 to TRBJ1-6; 8 positions match TRBD1. The CDR3 has 14 residues. The V and J ends lost 4 bases and 10 bases, in that order; junction bases with no gene match: 6. CDR1 is MGHRA, CDR2 YSYEKL, per germline. CDR3 DNA sequence: TGCGCCAGCAGCCCCGGACAGGGAGGATCACCCCTCCACTTT. Amino acids: CASSPGQGGSPLHF.

The rearrangement uses TRBV18 and TRBJ1-2; 7 nucleotides align to TRBD1. This CDR3 contains 12 residues. Germline CDR1 reads KGHSH; CDR2 reads LQKENI. J was trimmed by 10 bases and V by 3 bases; bases with no gene match: 5. The CDR3 here is CASSPEGAVYTF. CDR3 nucleotides: TGTGCCAGCTCACCTGAGGGGGCCGTCTACACCTTC.

There are many counts of this clonotype. The V gene is TRBV20-1, the J gene TRBJ2-3; the D is unclear. This CDR3 is 14 amino acids long. Germline V gene data show CDR1 as DFQATT and CDR2 as SNEGSKA (reference sequence). V dropped 0 bases and J dropped 0 bases, with 7 bases sitting between them. This chain's CDR3 is CSARDSTSTDTQYF. The CDR3 DNA reads TGCAGTGCTAGAGATTCCACTAGCACAGATACGCAGTATTTT.

The table lists this clonotype with a few counts. The gene calls are TRBV24-1 and TRBJ1-2; a possible D gene is TRBD1 (6 bases). The CDR3 spans 16 residues. V lost 0 bases to trimming and J lost 4 bases, with 14 bases between them. Germline V gene sequence: CDR1 KGHDR, CDR2 SFDVKD. The CDR3 DNA follows: TGTGCCACCAGTGATTTGGGACAGCTTAGAAGCTATGGCTACACCTTC. It translates to CATSDLGQLRSYGYTF.

This chain links TRBV24-1 with TRBJ1-2; possibly TRBD1 for D (6 bases). Germline loops: CDR1 KGHDR, CDR2 SFDVKD. The V end lost 6 bases, the J end lost 4 bases, and 14 bases lay between the germline ends. The CDR3 is 14 amino acids. The CDR3 here is CATSLSTGAYGYTF. The CDR3 region has the DNA TGTGCCACCAGTCTCTCGACAGGAGCCTATGGCTACACCTTC.

This chain uses TRBV12-3 or TRBV12-4 with TRBJ1-1; D may be TRBD1 (5 bases). The CDR3 consists of 14 residues. V was shortened by 3 bases and J by 2 bases, with 10 bases between the two germline ends. CDR3 nucleotides: TGTGCCAGCAGTTTGCAGGGCATTAACACTGAAGCTTTCTTT. The encoded protein is CASSLQGINTEAFF.

This clonotype was found a few times. The chain employs TRBV3-1 and TRBJ1-2, with 7 nucleotides matching TRBD1. The CDR3 covers 17 residues. The ends lost 0 bases at V and 6 bases at J; junction bases unmatched: 13. From germline, CDR1 is LGHDT and CDR2 YNNKEL (reference sequence). The CDR3 nucleotides are TGTGCCAGCAGCCAAGAGAGGGTAAGGCGACAGGGTGATGGCTACACCTTC. Encoded protein: CASSQERVRRQGDGYTF. Drawing the rest from reference TRBV3-1 and TRBJ1-2, the complete variable domain is DTAVSQTPKYLVTQMGNDKSIKCEQNLGHDTMYWYKQDSKKFLKIMFSYNNKELIINETVPNRFSPKSPDKAHLNLHINSLELGDSAVYFCASSQERVRRQGDGYTFGSGTRLTVV.

This clonotype was seen only a few times. The chain uses TRBV27 and TRBJ2-7; TRBD2 is a possible D gene (6 bases). Trimming stripped 3 bases from V and 2 bases from J, with 26 bases between. The CDR3 covers 19 residues. Per the germline V gene, CDR1 is MNHEY and CDR2 is SMNVEV (reference sequence). For the CDR3, the DNA is TGTGCCAGCAGTTTGAGCGTGTCCACCCCGTGGGAGGATACCTACGAGCAGTACTTC. Its protein is CASSLSVSTPWEDTYEQYF.

This clonotype was seen a handful of times. The chain recombines TRBV29-1 with TRBJ1-1, with D perhaps matching TRBD1 (5 bases). Deletions cut 5 bases from V and 1 base from J, with 14 bases between. Germline loops: CDR1 SQVTM, CDR2 ANQGSEA. The CDR3 has 14 amino acids. The DNA for the CDR3 is TGCAGCGTTCAGGGTCTAGAAAGGAACACTGAAGCTTTCTTT. It yields the protein CSVQGLERNTEAFF.

This clonotype was observed a few times. The V and J genes are TRBV7-3 and TRBJ2-2, with 7 bases identical to TRBD1. The trim removed 4 bases at V and 5 bases at J, leaving 10 bases unmatched. CDR3 length: 16 residues. Looked up from germline, CDR1 is SGHTA and CDR2 is FQGTGA. CDR3 loop: CASSSDSSTGTGELFF. In DNA form, the CDR3 reads TGTGCCAGCAGCTCGGACTCTTCGACAGGGACCGGGGAGCTGTTTTTT.